This entry lists 24 T cell receptor beta chains sequenced from one sample in a study of blood T cell repertoires in COVID-19. Produced via immunoSEQ multiplex PCR; TCRdb's table is partial and in-frame only. In the table there are around 160,000 clones, under 95% of which are singletons. The sample comprised peripheral blood. Receptor source: a man in his sixties with active or convalescent COVID-19.

The CDR3 loop reads CAWSGRYNQPQHF. In DNA, the CDR3 is TGTGCCTGGAGTGGCAGGTACAATCAGCCCCAGCATTTT. The chain carries TRBV30 and TRBJ1-5; D call uncertain. Germline V gene sequence: CDR1 GTSNPN, CDR2 SVGIG (reference sequence). The length of the CDR3 is 13 residues. Trimming left V 1 base short and J 3 bases short, with 7 bases between.

The gene calls are TRBV19 and TRBJ1-4; perhaps TRBD1 as D (6 bases). Per germline, CDR1 LNHDA and CDR2 SQIVND (reference sequence). The CDR3 consists of 13 residues. Trimming removed 5 bases at V and 6 bases at J, with 10 bases between. The CDR3 loop reads CASSRGGHEKLFF. CDR3 coding DNA: TGTGCCAGTAGTCGCGGGGGCCATGAAAAACTGTTTTTT. Variable domain in full (rest from reference TRBV19 and TRBJ1-4): DGGITQSPKYLFRKEGQNVTLSCEQNLNHDAMYWYRQDPGQGLRLIYYSQIVNDFQKGDIAEGYSVSREKKESFPLTVTSAQKNPTAFYLCASSRGGHEKLFFGSGTQLSVL.

This clone was observed a few times. V usage is TRBV7-2 and J usage is TRBJ2-5; 12 bases align to TRBD2. Germline V lookup: CDR1 SGHTA, CDR2 FQGNSA. This CDR3 is 18 amino acids long. V lost 5 bases to trimming and J lost 5 bases; unmatched junction nucleotides: 15. The CDR3 loop is CASSPGGLAGGSGETQYF. The CDR3 coding sequence is TGTGCCAGCAGCCCTGGAGGGCTAGCGGGAGGGTCCGGGGAGACCCAGTACTTC.

The gene calls are TRBV7-2 and TRBJ1-1; no reliable D call. In germline, CDR1 is SGHTA, CDR2 FQGNSA. This CDR3 is 13 amino acids long. Between the trimmed V and J ends, which lost 3 bases and 1 base, there was a span of 6 bases. CDR3 nucleotides: TGTGCCAGCAGCTTGCAGTGGAACACTGAAGCTTTCTTT. Translating gives CASSLQWNTEAFF.

This CDR3 reads CASSSQGDPNEKLFF. The CDR3 DNA reads TGCGCCAGCAGCTCACAGGGGGACCCTAATGAAAAACTGTTTTTT. This chain joins TRBV5-1 and TRBJ1-4, with 8 bases matching TRBD1. This CDR3 spans 15 amino acids. V shed 3 bases, J shed 3 bases, and the junction held 4 bases outside the gene matches. From germline, CDR1 is SGHRS and CDR2 YFSETQ.

The CDR3 DNA sequence: TGTGCCAGCAGTCCCGACATTTCTCAGCCCCAGCATTTT. Protein: CASSPDISQPQHF. This rearrangement joins TRBV11-2 to TRBJ1-5; D not resolved. CDR3 length: 13 amino acids. Germline V gene lookup returns CDR1 SGHAT and CDR2 FQNNGV. V lost 6 bases and J 6 bases, leaving 12 bases between the germline ends.

The V and J genes are TRBV5-5 and TRBJ2-2, with D uncertain. CDR1 SGHKS and CDR2 YYEKEE come from the germline V gene (reference sequence). V lost 4 bases and J 6 bases, leaving 10 bases between the germline ends. The CDR3 extends over 13 amino acids. The chain's CDR3 is CASSNNRPGELFF. CDR3 DNA: TGTGCCAGCAGCAACAACCGTCCCGGGGAGCTGTTTTTT.

This clone was observed once. This rearrangement joins TRBV25-1 to TRBJ1-6; D call uncertain. This CDR3 comprises 15 residues. The ends were cut back, 4 bases at V and 5 bases at J, with 12 bases in the middle. Germline V CDR1 and CDR2: MGHDK, SYGVNS. CDR3 residues: CASSGTYRHNSPLHF. CDR3 in DNA: TGTGCCAGCAGTGGAACATATCGTCATAATTCACCCCTCCACTTT.

This chain links TRBV6-2 or TRBV6-3 with TRBJ1-5, with D possibly being TRBD1 (5 bases). Germline V gene sequence: CDR1 MNHEY, CDR2 SVGEGT. Trimming stripped 5 bases from V and 3 bases from J, with 11 bases between. The length of the CDR3 is 14 residues. The CDR3 DNA is TGTGCCAGCAGTCCAGACAGTCCCAATCAGCCCCAGCATTTT. Amino acids: CASSPDSPNQPQHF.

This chain connects TRBV7-8 to TRBJ2-7; D not certain. Germline V CDR1 and CDR2: SGHVS, FQNEAQ. The ends were cut back, 0 bases at V and 2 bases at J, with 8 bases in the middle. The CDR3 length is 14 residues. DNA for the CDR3: TGTGCCAGCAGCTTAGCGCACAGAACCTACGAGCAGTACTTC. As protein: CASSLAHRTYEQYF.

The chain uses TRBV15 and TRBJ2-2, with no clear D. This CDR3 region has 12 residues. Germline CDR1 is LNHNV and CDR2 is YYDKDF (reference sequence). The V gene lost 4 bases and the J gene lost 6 bases, with 6 bases spanning the gap. The CDR3 spells CATSIVSGELFF. The CDR3 bases are TGTGCCACCAGCATAGTTTCCGGGGAGCTGTTTTTT. Combining the CDR3 with reference TRBV15 and TRBJ2-2 gives the whole variable domain DAMVIQNPRYQVTQFGKPVTLSCSQTLNHNVMYWYQQKSSQAPKLLFHYYDKDFNNEADTPDNFQSRRPNTSFCFLDIRSPGLGDTAMYLCATSIVSGELFFGEGSRLTVL.

The CDR3 region is CATYDRGGSEQFF. For the CDR3, the DNA is TGTGCCACCTACGACAGGGGGGGAAGTGAGCAGTTCTTC. This chain joins TRBV10-3 and TRBJ2-1; 9 nucleotides match TRBD1. The CDR3 contains 13 residues. J lost 9 bases, V lost 10 bases, and 10 bases had no gene match. Germline values: CDR1 ENHRY, CDR2 SYGVKD.

The CDR3 sequence is CASSPAGVKLGEAFF. The CDR3 region has the DNA TGTGCCAGCAGCCCCGCCGGGGTTAAGCTGGGTGAAGCTTTCTTT. The chain recombines TRBV5-4 with TRBJ1-1; no clear D. Trimming cost V 4 bases and J 7 bases, with 20 bases left between them. This CDR3 has 15 residues. Looked up from germline, CDR1 is SGHNT and CDR2 is YYREEE (reference sequence).

The chain has TRBV9 and TRBJ2-1; 10 bases fit TRBD2. With V trimmed by 4 bases and J by 2 bases, 9 bases remained unmatched. CDR3 size: 17 residues. Germline CDR1 reads SGDLS; CDR2 reads YYNGEE. CDR3 loop: CASSPLLAGVPYNEQFF. CDR3 nucleotide sequence: TGTGCCAGCAGCCCCCTGCTAGCGGGGGTTCCCTACAATGAGCAGTTCTTC.

The rearrangement uses TRBV19 and TRBJ1-1; the D gene is possibly TRBD1 (5 bases). Trimming pared 5 bases from V and 1 base from J, leaving 8 bases between. The CDR3 extends over 13 amino acids. From germline, CDR1 is LNHDA and CDR2 SQIVND (reference sequence). Written as DNA, the CDR3 is TGTGCCAGTAGTTACGGGGGGAACACTGAAGCTTTCTTT. It is translated as CASSYGGNTEAFF.

This chain connects TRBV28 to TRBJ1-2; 9 nucleotides agree with TRBD1. The V and J ends lost 3 bases and 4 bases, in that order; junction bases with no gene match: 3. The V gene's germline CDR1 is MDHEN and CDR2 SYDVKM. The CDR3 extends over 14 amino acids. Written as DNA, the CDR3 is TGTGCCAGCAGTTTGGGACAGGGCCGCTATGGCTACACCTTC. This sequence encodes CASSLGQGRYGYTF.

A few counts support this clone. J is TRBJ1-6 and V is TRBV19; D uncertain. V was cut by 4 bases and J by 7 bases, with 11 bases left in between. Germline lookup yields CDR1 LNHDA and CDR2 SQIVND (reference sequence). This CDR3 is built from 14 residues. CDR3 region: CASSNKGGNSPLHF. The CDR3 DNA is TGTGCCAGTAGTAATAAGGGAGGCAATTCACCCCTCCACTTT.

The V and J genes are TRBV11-2 and TRBJ2-3; 8 bases are a match to TRBD2. After removal of 5 bases from V and 2 bases from J, the junction contained 15 bases not matched to a gene. The CDR3 length is 18 residues. Germline CDR1 SGHAT, CDR2 FQNNGV. The CDR3 coding sequence is TGTGCCAGCAGCCCCGTTAGGGGAGGACTAGCCCTCACAGATACGCAGTATTTT. Amino acid sequence: CASSPVRGGLALTDTQYF.

V gene TRBV6-5 combines with J gene TRBJ1-1; 8 bases are shared with TRBD1. The germline gives CDR1 MNHEY, CDR2 SVGAGI. The CDR3 sequence is 14 residues long. Trimming at V came to 6 bases and at J to 6 bases, leaving 9 bases not matched to a gene. This CDR3 is CASRGTGGSAEAFF. The CDR3 region has the DNA TGTGCCAGCAGGGGTACAGGGGGGTCGGCTGAAGCTTTCTTT.

This rearrangement joins TRBV25-1 to TRBJ2-7; no reliable D call. CDR3 length: 14 amino acids. The germline CDR1 and CDR2 sequences are MGHDK and SYGVNS. With 3 bases removed from V and 2 bases from J, the gap between germline ends came to 11 bases. The CDR3 reads CASSEFEAPYEQYF. The DNA of the CDR3 is TGTGCCAGCAGTGAGTTCGAGGCCCCCTACGAGCAGTACTTC.

V gene TRBV6-6 combines with J gene TRBJ1-3, with 7 bases aligning to TRBD1. V lost 7 bases to trimming and J lost 0 bases; unmatched junction nucleotides: 6. Germline CDR1 and CDR2: MNHNY and SVGAGI (reference sequence). This CDR3 has 15 residues. This CDR3 is CASNNRGSSGNTIYF. In nucleotides, the CDR3 is TGTGCCAGCAATAACAGGGGATCCTCTGGAAACACCATATATTTT.

The rearrangement joins TRBV5-4 to TRBJ2-1, with D possibly being TRBD2 (5 bases). CDR1 and CDR2 from the germline V gene are SGHNT and YYREEE (reference sequence). This CDR3 contains 15 residues. V was pared by 0 bases and J by 2 bases, with 9 bases between. This chain's CDR3 is CASSLGTGAYNEQFF. The CDR3 bases are TGTGCCAGCAGCTTGGGGACTGGAGCCTACAATGAGCAGTTCTTC. The full variable domain, completed using reference TRBV5-4 and TRBJ2-1, is ETGVTQSPTHLIKTRGQQVTLRCSSQSGHNTVSWYQQALGQGPQFIFQYYREEENGRGNFPPRFSGLQFPNYSSELNVNALELDDSALYLCASSLGTGAYNEQFFGPGTRLTVL.

This clone was observed once. The V and J genes are TRBV28 and TRBJ2-1, with D possibly being TRBD1 (6 bases). V gave up 5 bases and J gave up 10 bases, with 15 bases separating them. The CDR3 is 13 residues long. Germline lookup yields CDR1 MDHEN and CDR2 SYDVKM. For the CDR3, the DNA is TGTGCCAGCAGTCCTGCAGGGGCGCTCGAGCAGTTCTTC. It specifies CASSPAGALEQFF.

V and J are TRBV10-3 and TRBJ1-2; D is undetermined. V lost 4 bases, J lost 6 bases, and 12 bases lay in between. The CDR3 extends over 13 amino acids. Germline-derived CDR1 and CDR2 are ENHRY and SYGVKD. The CDR3 sequence: CAISAGTVDGYTF. In DNA, the CDR3 is TGTGCCATCAGTGCAGGAACGGTCGATGGCTACACCTTC.